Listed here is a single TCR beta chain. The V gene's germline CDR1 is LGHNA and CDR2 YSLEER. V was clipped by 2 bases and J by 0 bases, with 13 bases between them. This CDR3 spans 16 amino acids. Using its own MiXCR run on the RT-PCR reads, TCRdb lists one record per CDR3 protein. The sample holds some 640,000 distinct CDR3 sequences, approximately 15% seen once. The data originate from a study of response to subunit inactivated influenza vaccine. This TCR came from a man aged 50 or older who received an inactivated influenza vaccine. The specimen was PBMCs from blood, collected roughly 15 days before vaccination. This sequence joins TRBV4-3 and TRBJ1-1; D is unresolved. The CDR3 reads CASSQYLGRVNTEAFF. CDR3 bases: TGCGCCAGCAGCCAATACCTAGGGAGGGTGAACACTGAAGCTTTCTTT.